This TCR beta chain originates from a study of blood T cell repertoires in COVID-19. V lost 4 bases and J lost 7, with 11 bases in between. Germline V gives CDR1 SGDLS, CDR2 YYNGEE. CDR3 length: 12 residues. In the source study's methods: Reference gene primers were amplified, and this amplification served to estimate nucleated cell counts. Clones were read by immunoSEQ multiplex PCR, and TCRdb kept only the in-frame ones, dropping some. V and J calls and clone size are as listed in that table; D and trimming were resolved from the DNA. The sample contains around 200,000 clones, more than 85% of which appear only once.

V and J are TRBV9 and TRBJ1-1; D is ambiguous. The sequence was obtained from a man between 40 and 49 years old with active or convalescent COVID-19. The sample consisted of peripheral blood. The CDR3 region has the DNA TGTGCCAGCAGCCTCAGCGGTGATGAAGCTTTCTTT. This translates into CASSLSGDEAFF.